This T cell receptor beta chain stems from a study of blood T cells in healthy people across ages. The V end lost 0 bases, the J end lost 7 bases, and 15 bases lay between the germline ends. The CDR3 totals 15 residues. Per germline, CDR1 LGHNA and CDR2 YSLEER. Through a sample-barcoded 5' primer and a J-beta primer mix, a second PCR was run for roughly 7 to 12 cycles. MiXCR was run by TCRdb on the 5' RACE reads, yielding one entry per CDR3 protein. Of about 1.5 million distinct CDR3 sequences in the sample, roughly 43% are singletons; the top ten hold more than 4%. This clonotype was counted a few times. Antigen: not known. General study findings and limits: TCR beta diversity, measured per million T cells, fell in a roughly linear way with age.

Each individual donor underwent a draw of roughly 10 milliliters of peripheral blood. Isolated PBMCs totaled at least 6 million in each sample. The sample was blood. The TCR sequence derives from a woman between 18 and 30 years old in good health. The chain recombines TRBV4-3 with TRBJ1-2; TRBD1 might be the D (6 bases). The CDR3 sequence: CASSQESAGAPGYTF. The DNA of the CDR3 is TGCGCCAGCAGCCAAGAATCGGCAGGGGCGCCTGGCTACACCTTC.